These 14 T cell receptor beta chains originate from one sample sequenced in a study of beta chain features in type 1 diabetes. Every bit of the isolated RNA underwent reverse transcription, so sequencing read expressed TCRB transcripts. Sequencing was performed with immunoSEQ multiplex PCR; in TCRdb, only in-frame clones are kept and a portion is missing. The data contain 240,000 or so clones, approximately 15% of them seen just once; the ten biggest clones take up about 0.019%. The antigens for these receptors are not known. General study points: Among patients with Type 1 diabetes, TCRB CDR3s were moderately but significantly shorter in every one of the four CD4+ subsets.

The source material was naive CD4+ T cells from blood. All receptors come from a man aged 25 to 40 with type 1 diabetes.

The rearrangement joins TRBV29-1 to TRBJ1-1; no clear D. This CDR3 comprises 11 residues. Germline-derived CDR1 and CDR2 are SQVTM and ANQGSEA. V was trimmed by 1 base and J by 11 bases, leaving 11 bases between them. CDR3 nucleotide sequence: TGCAGCGTTGAAGGGGCAGGAGGTGCTTTCTTT. Protein sequence: CSVEGAGGAFF.

CDR3 coding DNA: TGTGCCTGGATGGGGGGGGGCGCCTATGGCTACACCTTC. Translated, it gives CAWMGGGAYGYTF. The V call is TRBV30, the J call TRBJ1-2, with TRBD1 as a possible D gene (6 bases). The CDR3 loop spans 13 amino acids. Trimming took off 4 bases at V and 4 bases at J, with 13 bases between the two ends. Germline CDR1 is GTSNPN and CDR2 is SVGIG (reference sequence).

The rearrangement joins TRBV29-1 to TRBJ2-7; TRBD2 might be the D (6 bases). The CDR3 totals 14 residues. V lost 5 bases and J 1 base, leaving 15 bases between the germline ends. The germline V gene encodes CDR1 SQVTM and CDR2 ANQGSEA. The CDR3 loop reads CSVKLEGRSYEQYF. CDR3 sequence (DNA): TGCAGCGTTAAGTTGGAGGGCCGTTCCTACGAGCAGTACTTC.

J is TRBJ2-7 and V is TRBV6-5; TRBD2 agrees at 8 bases. Germline V gene data show CDR1 as MNHEY and CDR2 as SVGAGI. The CDR3 length is 15 residues. The V gene end was trimmed by 0 bases and the J gene end by 12 bases; junction bases not matched to a gene: 13. The CDR3: CASSYSCGRWLDRYF. The DNA for the CDR3 is TGTGCCAGCAGTTACTCATGCGGGAGGTGGCTCGATCGGTACTTC.

The V and J genes are TRBV27 and TRBJ2-1; 12 nucleotides line up with TRBD2. This CDR3 spans 16 amino acids. Germline V gene lookup returns CDR1 MNHEY and CDR2 SMNVEV (reference sequence). V was pared by 5 bases and J by 1 base, with 3 bases of the junction left unmatched. The CDR3 reads CASSLAGGFSYNEQFF. The CDR3 DNA reads TGTGCCAGCAGTCTAGCGGGAGGGTTTTCCTACAATGAGCAGTTCTTC.

The chain is built from TRBV5-4 and TRBJ1-2, with 7 positions matching TRBD1. Trimming took 5 bases from V and 2 from J; bases not matched to a gene: 6. The CDR3 covers 14 residues. Germline values: CDR1 SGHNT, CDR2 YYREEE (reference sequence). The CDR3 reads CASSPGQENYGYTF. The CDR3 DNA reads TGTGCCAGCAGTCCCGGACAGGAGAACTATGGCTACACCTTC. Combining the CDR3 with reference TRBV5-4 and TRBJ1-2 gives the whole variable domain ETGVTQSPTHLIKTRGQQVTLRCSSQSGHNTVSWYQQALGQGPQFIFQYYREEENGRGNFPPRFSGLQFPNYSSELNVNALELDDSALYLCASSPGQENYGYTFGSGTRLTVV.

This chain joins TRBV7-9 and TRBJ2-7, with a weak D call TRBD1 (6 bases). The ends were cut back, 3 bases at V and 2 bases at J, with 26 bases in the middle. CDR3 length: 19 amino acids. Germline CDR1 reads SEHNR; CDR2 reads FQNEAQ (reference sequence). The CDR3 region has the DNA TGTGCCAGCAGCTTCCCACAGGGCCTGGGGAACAGGCTTCCCTACGAGCAGTACTTC. It encodes CASSFPQGLGNRLPYEQYF.

This clone was seen only a few times. The chain is built from TRBV2 and TRBJ2-7; TRBD2 matches at 10 bases. The CDR3 loop spans 15 amino acids. CDR1 is SNHLY, CDR2 FYNNEI, per germline. After removal of 4 bases from V and 3 bases from J, the junction contained 6 bases not matched to a gene. CDR3 protein: CASSALAGGVYEQYF. The CDR3 nucleotides are TGTGCCAGCAGTGCCTTAGCGGGAGGTGTCTACGAGCAGTACTTC.

This clone was recorded a few times. V usage is TRBV19 and J usage is TRBJ1-2; D may be TRBD1 (5 bases). The CDR3 length is 14 residues. CDR1 is LNHDA, CDR2 SQIVND, per germline (reference sequence). V gave up 5 bases and J gave up 1 base, with 11 bases separating them. This CDR3 reads CASSPPTVNYGYTF. In DNA form, the CDR3 reads TGTGCCAGTAGTCCGCCGACAGTTAACTATGGCTACACCTTC.

This clone was seen a few times. The chain couples TRBV30 to TRBJ1-6; 9 nucleotides align to TRBD1. Germline CDR1 and CDR2: GTSNPN and SVGIG (reference sequence). CDR3 length equals 14 residues. The trim removed 8 bases at V and 8 bases at J, leaving 10 bases unmatched. In nucleotides, the CDR3 is TGTGCCAGAACACAGGGGGCTATGGATTCACCCCTCCACTTT. It specifies CARTQGAMDSPLHF.

This sequence joins TRBV6-6 and TRBJ2-7; 7 nucleotides align to TRBD2. V lost 2 bases and J lost 2; bases outside the gene matches: 9. The germline gives CDR1 MNHNY, CDR2 SVGAGI (reference sequence). The CDR3 has 16 amino acids. The CDR3 DNA reads as TGTGCCAGCAGTTACGGGGGGGGGAGCCAAACCTACGAGCAGTACTTC. Protein sequence: CASSYGGGSQTYEQYF.

The chain recombines TRBV4-1 with TRBJ2-7; D is possibly TRBD2 (6 bases). From germline, CDR1 is MGHRA and CDR2 YSYEKL. This CDR3 has 15 residues. The V and J ends lost 0 bases and 7 bases respectively, with 16 bases between them. The CDR3 coding sequence is TGCGCCAGCAGCCAAGATACGGGGGTTACGGGGGAGCAGTACTTC. It codes for CASSQDTGVTGEQYF.

The chain employs TRBV5-1 and TRBJ2-7; 8 positions agree with TRBD2. The CDR3 totals 13 residues. V was pared by 0 bases and J by 7 bases, with 3 bases of the junction left unmatched. Germline CDR1 reads SGHRS; CDR2 reads YFSETQ. As DNA, the CDR3 is TGCGCCAGCAGCTTGGCCACTAGCGGAGAGCAGTACTTC. Translation: CASSLATSGEQYF. Drawing the rest from reference TRBV5-1 and TRBJ2-7, the complete variable domain is KAGVTQTPRYLIKTRGQQVTLSCSPISGHRSVSWYQQTPGQGLQFLFEYFSETQRNKGNFPGRFSGRQFSNSRSEMNVSTLELGDSALYLCASSLATSGEQYFGPGTRLTVT.

The V call is TRBV7-2, the J call TRBJ2-7; tentatively, D is TRBD2 (6 bases). Germline CDR1 is SGHTA and CDR2 is FQGNSA. The CDR3 is 14 amino acids. V was clipped by 5 bases and J by 8 bases, with 19 bases between them. CDR3 sequence: CASSPPPGAMKQYF. The CDR3 nucleotides read TGTGCCAGCAGCCCGCCCCCGGGAGCCATGAAGCAGTACTTC.